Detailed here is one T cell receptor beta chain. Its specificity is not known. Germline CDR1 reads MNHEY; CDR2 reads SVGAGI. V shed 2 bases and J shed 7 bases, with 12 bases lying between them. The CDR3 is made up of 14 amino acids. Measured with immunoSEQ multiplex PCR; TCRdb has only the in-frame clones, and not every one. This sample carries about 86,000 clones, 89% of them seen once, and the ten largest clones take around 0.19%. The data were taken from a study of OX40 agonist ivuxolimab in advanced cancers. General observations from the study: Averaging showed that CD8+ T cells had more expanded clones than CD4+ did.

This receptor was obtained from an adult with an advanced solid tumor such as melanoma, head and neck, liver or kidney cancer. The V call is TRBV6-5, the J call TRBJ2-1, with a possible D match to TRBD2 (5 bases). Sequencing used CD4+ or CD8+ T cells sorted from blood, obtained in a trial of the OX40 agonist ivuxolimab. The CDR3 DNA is TGTGCCAGCAGTTACCAAATTGGCGGGAATGAGCAGTTCTTC. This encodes CASSYQIGGNEQFF.